This T cell receptor (beta chain) appears in the sequencing data of a study of cytomegalovirus exposure and HLA in healthy donors. Study-wide background: Roughly 170 million T cells yielded 90 million to 130 million unique TCR beta sequences in earlier analysis.

Germline values: CDR1 SNHLY, CDR2 FYNNEI. Trimming removed 7 bases at V and 9 bases at J, with 16 bases between. The length of the CDR3 is 13 residues. Primers: 60 Vbeta forward and 13 Jbeta reverse. The repertoire was sequenced with immunoSEQ multiplex PCR; TCRdb's copy has only in-frame clones and lacks some. The sample shows fewer than 150,000 clones, about 78% of them seen only once. This TCR derives from a woman aged 35 to 49 in good health and CMV-seropositive. The chain carries TRBV2 and TRBJ1-5; D is unresolved. The sequenced sample consisted of PBMCs. The chain's CDR3 is CASTEQILSPQHF. CDR3 DNA sequence: TGTGCCAGCACGGAGCAGATCTTATCGCCCCAGCATTTT.